The entry that follows covers one T cell receptor beta chain sequence. The antigen is not known. None of the donors, who were healthy HIV-negative adults, had recently had acute infections or vaccinations. Some 92 million PBMCs went into genomic DNA for unsorted samples. The entry originates in a study of shared clonotypes between healthy human individuals. Overall study results and limits: It was anticipated that sequencing depth would influence how many clonotypes donors shared.

Trimming pared 1 base from V and 0 bases from J, leaving 7 bases between. This CDR3 has 15 amino acids. Germline V gives CDR1 SGHTA, CDR2 FQGNSA. The assay was immunoSEQ multiplex PCR, and TCRdb's table has in-frame clones only and misses some. The table records hundreds of thousands of clones, over 60% of them present only once. This clonotype was obtained from a woman in her 40s in good health. Some clones in this sample may be carry-over from other donors' samples. The chain links TRBV7-2 to TRBJ1-5; no firm D call. Sequences were obtained from PBMCs. DNA of the CDR3: TGTGCCAGCAGCTTAGACGGGTTTAGCAATCAGCCCCAGCATTTT. This gives the protein CASSLDGFSNQPQHF.